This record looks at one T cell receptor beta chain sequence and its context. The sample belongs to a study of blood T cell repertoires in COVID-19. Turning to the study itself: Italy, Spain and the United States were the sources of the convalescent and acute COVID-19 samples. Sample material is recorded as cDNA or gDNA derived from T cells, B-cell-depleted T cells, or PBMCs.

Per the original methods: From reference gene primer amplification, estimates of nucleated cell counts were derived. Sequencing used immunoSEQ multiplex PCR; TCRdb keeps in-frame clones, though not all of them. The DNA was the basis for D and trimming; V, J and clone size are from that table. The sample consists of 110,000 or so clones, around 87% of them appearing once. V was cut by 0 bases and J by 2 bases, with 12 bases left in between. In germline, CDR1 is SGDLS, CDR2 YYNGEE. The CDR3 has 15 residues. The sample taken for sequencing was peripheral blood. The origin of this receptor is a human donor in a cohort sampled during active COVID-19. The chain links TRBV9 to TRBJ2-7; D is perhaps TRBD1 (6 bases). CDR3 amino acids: CASSVASGDTYEQYF. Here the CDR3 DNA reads TGTGCCAGCAGCGTAGCTTCAGGGGATACCTACGAGCAGTACTTC.